The next 29 T cell receptor beta chains were all read from a single sample in a study of T cells in Graves' hyperthyroidism and ophthalmopathy. The CDR3 regions of TCR beta were amplified from RNA transcripts. Primed by the HTBI set, a first-round RT-PCR was run on the TCR CDR3. Via MiXCR, TCRdb re-called the multiplex PCR reads, giving one row per CDR3 protein. The sample holds about 350,000 distinct CDR3 sequences, approximately 15% seen once. Sequencing used blood. The origin of the receptors is a woman between 25 and 40 years old with Graves' hyperthyroidism.

This clonotype appeared many times. V is TRBV7-2 and J is TRBJ2-5; D gene ambiguous. The V end lost 6 bases, the J end lost 1 base, and 9 bases lay between the germline ends. CDR1 and CDR2 from the germline V gene are SGHTA and FQGNSA. This CDR3 has 13 amino acids. CDR3 in DNA: TGTGCCAGCAGTCCCCTAACCCAAGAGACCCAGTACTTC. Protein sequence: CASSPLTQETQYF.

This clonotype was counted at least ten times. The chain combines TRBV2 with TRBJ1-5; the D gene is possibly TRBD1 (6 bases). Per germline, CDR1 SNHLY and CDR2 FYNNEI. V was trimmed by 6 bases and J by 3 bases, leaving 15 bases between them. This CDR3 has 15 residues. CDR3 bases: TGTGCCAGCAGAGATCAGGGGAATGACAATCAGCCCCAGCATTTT. Translated: CASRDQGNDNQPQHF.

This clonotype was recorded at least ten times. The rearrangement uses TRBV28 and TRBJ2-3; unclear D gene. The V end was cut by 5 bases, the J end by 0 bases, with 18 bases between. The V gene's germline CDR1 is MDHEN and CDR2 SYDVKM. The length of the CDR3 is 17 residues. As DNA, the CDR3 is TGTGCCAGCAGTCCCCGACCTTACGGCCTTAGCACAGATACGCAGTATTTT. Protein sequence: CASSPRPYGLSTDTQYF.

This rearrangement joins TRBV6-2 or TRBV6-3 to TRBJ2-1, with D maybe TRBD1 (6 bases). The CDR3 is 14 residues long. Germline V CDR1 and CDR2: MNHEY, SVGEGT. Trimming cost V 0 bases and J 10 bases, with 13 bases left between them. For the CDR3, the DNA is TGTGCCAGCAGTTACTCTTTCAGGGGTCCGGAGCAGTTCTTC. Residues: CASSYSFRGPEQFF.

This clonotype was seen once. The chain carries TRBV9 and TRBJ2-1, with 7 positions matching TRBD2. Trimming cost V 3 bases and J 6 bases; bases outside gene matches: 6. This CDR3 is 14 amino acids long. Germline CDR1 SGDLS, CDR2 YYNGEE. DNA for the CDR3: TGTGCCAGCAGCGGCACGGGAGGTAGCAATGAGCAGTTCTTC. It specifies CASSGTGGSNEQFF. Full variable domain (rest looked up from reference TRBV9 and TRBJ2-1): DSGVTQTPKHLITATGQRVTLRCSPRSGDLSVYWYQQSLDQGLQFLIQYYNGEERAKGNILERFSAQQFPDLHSELNLSSLELGDSALYFCASSGTGGSNEQFFGPGTRLTVL.

This clonotype was counted many times. The chain uses TRBV5-1 and TRBJ1-5; possible D gene TRBD1, 6 bases. CDR3 length equals 15 residues. V was clipped by 5 bases and J by 6 bases, with 18 bases between them. Germline loops: CDR1 SGHRS, CDR2 YFSETQ. The CDR3 region is CASSPTGRSGQPQHF. For the CDR3, the DNA is TGCGCCAGCAGTCCAACAGGGAGGTCGGGTCAGCCCCAGCATTTT.

This clonotype was observed at least ten times. The chain is built from TRBV27 and TRBJ1-1, with unresolved D. Germline V gives CDR1 MNHEY, CDR2 SMNVEV (reference sequence). V was trimmed by 4 bases and J by 11 bases, leaving 14 bases between them. This CDR3 is built from 12 residues. The chain's CDR3 is CASSSWGGGAFF. The CDR3 nucleotides are TGTGCCAGCAGTTCTTGGGGTGGCGGGGCTTTCTTT.

This clonotype showed up many times. The CDR3 spells CASSSSWTSGDYNEQFF. The CDR3 DNA follows: TGTGCCAGCAGCTCCTCCTGGACTAGCGGGGATTACAATGAGCAGTTCTTC. The chain joins TRBV11-1 to TRBJ2-1; 12 bases fit TRBD2. V trimming: 4 bases; J trimming: 4 bases; junction bases outside the gene matches: 8. The CDR3 consists of 17 residues. The germline V gene encodes CDR1 SGHAT and CDR2 FQDESV (reference sequence).

Points on this clonotype: This may be a read error, as it is one base from a much larger clone. V gene TRBV28 combines with J gene TRBJ2-7; no reliable D call. Germline V gene data show CDR1 as MDHEN and CDR2 as SYDVKM. V was pared by 6 bases and J by 3 bases, with 12 bases between. CDR3 size: 13 residues. The CDR3 here is CASRTQDHYEQYF. The CDR3 DNA is TGTGCCAGCAGGACGCAGGACCACTACGAGCAGTACTTC.

The table lists this clonotype with many counts. V gene TRBV27 combines with J gene TRBJ1-1, with 8 bases identical to TRBD1. This CDR3 has 14 amino acids. J gave up 4 bases and V 6 bases, and 7 bases lay outside the gene matches. Germline V gene sequence: CDR1 MNHEY, CDR2 SMNVEV (reference sequence). CDR3 bases: TGTGCCAGCAGACCACAGGGGGGCGGCACTGAAGCTTTCTTT. Encoded protein: CASRPQGGGTEAFF.

The sample holds many counts of this clonotype. V usage is TRBV28 and J usage is TRBJ2-3; TRBD2 matches 7 bases. V was clipped by 7 bases and J by 6 bases; unmatched bases: 7. The CDR3 spans 13 residues. Germline V gene sequence: CDR1 MDHEN, CDR2 SYDVKM. The CDR3 reads CASTLGGIDTQYF. CDR3 in DNA: TGTGCCAGCACCCTCGGGGGGATTGATACGCAGTATTTT.

A single count supports this clonotype. The J gene is TRBJ2-7, the V gene TRBV9; TRBD2 agrees at 10 bases. Germline V CDR1 and CDR2: SGDLS, YYNGEE. Trimming took 0 bases from V and 2 from J; bases not matched to a gene: 23. CDR3 size: 22 residues. CDR3 sequence: CASSVDPGTGKLSGRAPYEQYF. The CDR3 nucleotides are TGTGCCAGCAGCGTAGATCCCGGGACAGGAAAACTAAGCGGGAGGGCCCCCTACGAGCAGTACTTC.

This clonotype has more than one count but fewer than ten. This chain joins TRBV6-1 and TRBJ1-5; D is unresolved. V was pared by 8 bases and J by 6 bases, with 8 bases between. The CDR3 totals 11 residues. The germline gives CDR1 MNHNS, CDR2 SASEGT. CDR3 region: CASGVAQPQHF. The CDR3 bases are TGTGCCAGCGGGGTTGCTCAGCCCCAGCATTTT.

The chain carries TRBV28 and TRBJ1-1; D ambiguous. Per germline, CDR1 MDHEN and CDR2 SYDVKM. The length of the CDR3 is 16 residues. Trimming removed 2 bases at V and 0 bases at J, with 13 bases between. The CDR3 DNA follows: TGTGCCAGCAGTTTAGCAAGGGATATTATGAACACTGAAGCTTTCTTT. It specifies CASSLARDIMNTEAFF.

This clonotype has just a few counts. The chain carries TRBV10-3 and TRBJ2-4; 9 nucleotides align to TRBD1. Per the germline V gene, CDR1 is ENHRY and CDR2 is SYGVKD. The CDR3 is 14 residues long. After removal of 10 bases from V and 3 bases from J, the junction contained 7 bases not matched to a gene. The CDR3 DNA reads as TGTGCCACAACAGGGGGCGAGGGCAAAAACATTCAGTACTTC. It encodes CATTGGEGKNIQYF.

Regarding this clonotype: An end of the junction does not agree with germline; a read error may underlie this. J is TRBJ2-7 and V is TRBV18, with a tentative D call TRBD1 (6 bases). The CDR3 has 14 residues. Germline loops: CDR1 KGHSH, CDR2 LQKENI. CDR3 sequence: CGSSTGSTTYEQYF. In nucleotides, the CDR3 is TGTGGCAGCTCAACAGGGTCGACCACCTACGAGCAGTACTTC.

This clonotype was picked up a small number of times. The J gene is TRBJ1-2, the V gene TRBV6-1; a possible D gene is TRBD1 (5 bases). From germline, CDR1 is MNHNS and CDR2 SASEGT. The CDR3 extends over 14 amino acids. Trimming removed 4 bases from V and 8 bases from J, with 17 bases in between. This chain's CDR3 is CASSGGGVRRGYTF. Here the CDR3 DNA reads TGTGCCAGCAGTGGGGGGGGAGTCCGAAGGGGCTACACCTTC.

There are many counts of this clonotype. The chain joins TRBV28 to TRBJ2-7, with 9 bases lining up with TRBD1. V lost 2 bases and J lost 1; bases outside the gene matches: 15. Per the germline V gene, CDR1 is MDHEN and CDR2 is SYDVKM. This CDR3 is 19 amino acids long. Here the CDR3 reads CASSLPGQGDRFRSYEQYF. The CDR3 DNA follows: TGTGCCAGCAGTTTACCGGGACAGGGAGACCGTTTCAGGTCCTACGAGCAGTACTTC. Drawing the rest from reference TRBV28 and TRBJ2-7, the complete variable domain is DVKVTQSSRYLVKRTGEKVFLECVQDMDHENMFWYRQDPGLGLRLIYFSYDVKMKEKGDIPEGYSVSREKKERFSLILESASTNQTSMYLCASSLPGQGDRFRSYEQYFGPGTRLTVT.

In this sample, this clonotype turned up many times. This chain joins TRBV29-1 and TRBJ2-3; 7 bases fit TRBD2. The CDR3 loop spans 15 amino acids. Germline V gene data show CDR1 as SQVTM and CDR2 as ANQGSEA. V lost 6 bases and J lost 0; bases outside the gene matches: 9. DNA for the CDR3: TGCAGCGTAGATTCCCTAGCGGATAGCACAGATACGCAGTATTTT. It codes for CSVDSLADSTDTQYF.

In its sample, this clonotype was seen many times. The CDR3, as DNA: TGCAGTGCCCTAGCGGGAGATGTGTTGAATGAGCAGTTCTTC. Encoded protein: CSALAGDVLNEQFF. V gene TRBV20-1 combines with J gene TRBJ2-1; 10 nucleotides line up with TRBD2. This CDR3 is built from 14 residues. With 6 bases clipped from V and 7 bases from J, the junction kept 9 bases outside the gene matches. CDR1 is DFQATT and CDR2 is SNEGSKA in the germline V gene (reference sequence).

This clonotype has only a few counts. V usage is TRBV6-2 or TRBV6-3 and J usage is TRBJ2-1; D remains unclear. Germline loops: CDR1 MNHEY, CDR2 SVGEGT. The CDR3 covers 12 residues. V was trimmed by 0 bases and J by 10 bases, leaving 7 bases between them. The CDR3 DNA reads TGTGCCAGCAGTTACTCGATCGCCGAGCAGTTCTTC. Its translation is CASSYSIAEQFF.

The chain joins TRBV25-1 to TRBJ2-5; 7 nucleotides align to TRBD1. The CDR3 consists of 15 residues. CDR1 and CDR2 (germline): MGHDK, SYGVNS. Trimming at V came to 3 bases and at J to 1 base, leaving 5 bases not matched to a gene. As DNA, the CDR3 is TGTGCCAGCAGTGATTGGACAGGACGCCAAGAGACCCAGTACTTC. Its protein is CASSDWTGRQETQYF.

This clonotype was seen more than once but under ten times. The chain couples TRBV9 to TRBJ2-5, with a possible D match to TRBD2 (5 bases). Germline V CDR1 and CDR2: SGDLS, YYNGEE. The length of the CDR3 is 13 residues. Trimming shortened V by 1 base and J by 3 bases, and 7 bases separated the two germline ends. The CDR3 nucleotides are TGTGCCAGCAGCGTACTAGCCGAAGAGACCCAGTACTTC. This gives the protein CASSVLAEETQYF.

This clonotype has only a few counts. The V and J genes are TRBV11-2 and TRBJ2-7; TRBD1 matches at 9 bases. V lost 0 bases to trimming and J lost 6 bases; unmatched junction nucleotides: 6. This CDR3 region has 15 residues. Germline loops: CDR1 SGHAT, CDR2 FQNNGV. The DNA of the CDR3 is TGTGCCAGCAGCTTAGAGGGGACAGGGTTAGGCGAGCAGTACTTC. The encoded protein is CASSLEGTGLGEQYF.

This clonotype was recorded a few times. This chain joins TRBV20-1 and TRBJ1-5; D uncertain. Trimming cost V 5 bases and J 3 bases, with 8 bases left between them. The CDR3 has 12 residues. CDR1 is DFQATT and CDR2 is SNEGSKA in the germline V gene (reference sequence). CDR3: CSALETNQPQHF. The CDR3 DNA is TGCAGTGCTCTAGAAACCAATCAGCCCCAGCATTTT.

The chain joins TRBV28 to TRBJ2-5; TRBD2 aligns across 11 bases. The CDR3 loop spans 15 amino acids. V lost 8 bases and J lost 7; bases outside the gene matches: 12. Per the germline V gene, CDR1 is MDHEN and CDR2 is SYDVKM. The CDR3 region is CASEVAGGSRGTQYF. The DNA for the CDR3 is TGTGCCAGCGAAGTAGCGGGAGGGTCTCGGGGGACCCAGTACTTC.

In this sample, this clonotype turned up a few times. The chain is built from TRBV7-2 and TRBJ2-3; no clear D gene. The CDR3 covers 14 residues. The germline gives CDR1 SGHTA, CDR2 FQGNSA. Trimming stripped 5 bases from V and 1 base from J, with 10 bases between. This CDR3 is CASSPLKGTDTQYF. Here the CDR3 DNA reads TGTGCCAGCAGCCCACTAAAGGGCACAGATACGCAGTATTTT. Full variable domain (remainder filled in from reference TRBV7-2 and TRBJ2-3): GAGVSQSPSNKVTEKGKDVELRCDPISGHTALYWYRQSLGQGLEFLIYFQGNSAPDKSGLPSDRFSAERTGGSVSTLTIQRTQQEDSAVYLCASSPLKGTDTQYFGPGTRLTVL.

This clonotype was picked up many times. The chain carries TRBV30 and TRBJ2-5; D ambiguous. The CDR3 loop spans 11 amino acids. Germline values: CDR1 GTSNPN, CDR2 SVGIG (reference sequence). Trimming removed 5 bases from V and 3 bases from J, with 7 bases in between. CDR3 sequence: CAWDLEETQYF. The CDR3 coding sequence is TGTGCCTGGGATTTGGAAGAGACCCAGTACTTC.

This clonotype was detected ten times or more. The CDR3 here is CASSVGQPDNEQFF. The CDR3 DNA is TGTGCCAGCAGCGTGGGACAGCCTGACAATGAGCAGTTCTTC. This chain links TRBV11-3 with TRBJ2-1, with 7 bases fitting TRBD1. The CDR3 covers 14 residues. Germline CDR1 reads SGHNT; CDR2 reads YENEEA. V was pared by 5 bases and J by 5 bases, with 6 bases of the junction left unmatched.